In this sample, the clone carrying this T cell receptor (beta chain) turned up a few times. Its antigen is unknown. One entry per CDR3 protein, called by TCRdb with MiXCR from the 5' RACE reads. The table records about 160,000 distinct CDR3 sequences, roughly 18% of them present only once. The data stem from a study of CD8 T cells in ankylosing spondylitis. Points from the study as a whole: Clones tied to disease were said to be significantly enriched in matched ankylosing spondylitis synovial fluid.

There are 12 residues in the CDR3. Trimming cost V 4 bases and J 6 bases, with 8 bases left between them. Germline CDR1 reads LGHDT; CDR2 reads YNNKEL (reference sequence). This chain connects TRBV3-1 to TRBJ2-3; no clear D gene. The receptor was isolated from a male donor with ankylosing spondylitis or in good health (not recorded which). The sequencing sample was made of blood, either unsorted or a sorted T cell fraction (not recorded which). The CDR3 bases are TGTGCCAGCAGCCTAATCACCGATACGCAGTATTTT. Translation gives CASSLITDTQYF.